This passage covers 29 T cell receptor beta chains from one sample sequenced in a study of blood T cells in healthy people across ages. The second PCR ran about 6 to 11 cycles with a sample-barcoded 5' primer and J-beta primers. TCRdb independently ran MiXCR on the 5' RACE reads; one entry per CDR3 protein. The repertoire holds hundreds of thousands of distinct CDR3 sequences, with 32% as singletons. Source material: blood. The source of these receptors is a woman of 80 years or more in good health.

As concerns this clonotype: This could be a read error, since a much larger clone is one nucleotide away. The chain has TRBV12-3 or TRBV12-4 and TRBJ1-2, with D possibly being TRBD1 (6 bases). The V end was cut by 5 bases, the J end by 6 bases, with 16 bases between. The CDR3 contains 14 residues. CDR3: CASSASLGGDGYTF. The CDR3 DNA reads TGTGCCAGCAGTGCCTCTCTAGGGGGAGATGGCTACACCTTC.

Ten or more counts support this clonotype. This chain connects TRBV4-2 to TRBJ2-7; TRBD2 agrees at 8 bases. V dropped 1 base and J dropped 1; count of bases not matched to a gene: 9. CDR1 and CDR2 (germline): LGHNA, YNFKEQ. The CDR3 runs to 17 residues. CDR3 amino acids: CASSQAGQRGWSYEQYF. The CDR3, as DNA: TGTGCCAGCAGCCAAGCGGGCCAGCGGGGGTGGTCCTACGAGCAGTACTTC.

Turning to this clonotype: This may be a read error, as it is one base from a much larger clone. The chain is built from TRBV15 and TRBJ2-5, with TRBD1 identical over 7 bases. This CDR3 spans 17 amino acids. Germline assignment: CDR1 LNHNV and CDR2 YYDKDF (reference sequence). The CDR3 loop reads CATNREILDRHVETQYF. DNA for the CDR3: TGTGCCACCAACAGAGAAATCTTGGACAGGCACGTGGAGACCCAGTACTTC.

This clonotype has just a few counts. A single base separates this from a much larger clone, so it may be a read error. This chain links TRBV7-9 with TRBJ1-4; D not resolved. Germline CDR1 and CDR2: SEHNR and FQNEAQ (reference sequence). The length of the CDR3 is 11 residues. The CDR3 is CANSFDKKLFF. CDR3 bases: TGTGCCAACAGCTTCGACAAAAAACTGTTTTTT.

This clonotype was counted many times. V usage is TRBV19 and J usage is TRBJ2-7, with no clear D. Trimming took 7 bases from V and 0 from J, leaving 10 bases between them. Per the germline V gene, CDR1 is LNHDA and CDR2 is SQIVND (reference sequence). The CDR3 runs to 13 residues. CDR3 DNA: TGTGCCAGTACCCCGGAGAACTCCTACGAGCAGTACTTC. Amino acid sequence: CASTPENSYEQYF.

This chain connects TRBV30 to TRBJ2-1; D unresolved. The CDR3 covers 15 residues. Trimming shortened V by 8 bases and J by 6 bases, and 23 bases separated the two germline ends. The V gene's germline CDR1 is GTSNPN and CDR2 SVGIG (reference sequence). CDR3 in amino acids: CALKGRQVKGNEQFF. For the CDR3, the DNA is TGTGCCCTGAAAGGTCGGCAGGTAAAAGGCAATGAGCAGTTCTTC.

This clonotype was counted many times. The chain recombines TRBV2 with TRBJ2-1; TRBD1 matches 8 bases. In germline, CDR1 is SNHLY, CDR2 FYNNEI. This CDR3 is built from 15 residues. V lost 5 bases and J lost 2; bases outside the gene matches: 5. CDR3 bases: TGTGCCAGCAGTACCAGGGGGCAAGCCTACAATGAGCAGTTCTTC. Residues: CASSTRGQAYNEQFF.

The chain combines TRBV7-2 with TRBJ1-3; TRBD1 might be the D (6 bases). CDR3 length: 15 amino acids. Trimming removed 1 base from V and 4 bases from J, with 11 bases in between. From germline, CDR1 is SGHTA and CDR2 FQGNSA. CDR3 nucleotide sequence: TGTGCCAGCAGCTTAGACAGGGCGCGAGGAAACACCATATATTTT. Its translation is CASSLDRARGNTIYF. The complete variable domain, with remaining parts taken from reference TRBV7-2 and TRBJ1-3, reads GAGVSQSPSNKVTEKGKDVELRCDPISGHTALYWYRQSLGQGLEFLIYFQGNSAPDKSGLPSDRFSAERTGGSVSTLTIQRTQQEDSAVYLCASSLDRARGNTIYFGEGSWLTVV.

The chain uses TRBV12-3 or TRBV12-4 and TRBJ2-3; the D gene is possibly TRBD2 (5 bases). The CDR3 consists of 15 residues. Trimming stripped 6 bases from V and 3 bases from J, with 16 bases between. The CDR3, as DNA: TGTGCCAGCAGACCTAGCAGACCCAGAACAGATACGCAGTATTTT. This encodes CASRPSRPRTDTQYF.

The rearrangement uses TRBV7-9 and TRBJ2-7; TRBD2 agrees at 10 bases. CDR1 and CDR2 (germline): SEHNR, FQNEAQ (reference sequence). The V segment lost 2 bases and the J segment 7 bases; nucleotides outside the gene matches: 14. The CDR3 contains 17 residues. The CDR3 bases are TGTGCCAGCAGCTTATGGTCTGGTAGCGGGGGGACGAGGGAGCAGTACTTC. Protein product: CASSLWSGSGGTREQYF.

In its sample, this clonotype was seen many times. In nucleotides, the CDR3 is TGTGCCACCAGCAGAGGCACGGGACAGGGCTCCACTGAAGCTTTCTTT. Its protein is CATSRGTGQGSTEAFF. The rearrangement uses TRBV15 and TRBJ1-1; 9 bases map to TRBD1. This CDR3 is 16 amino acids long. The J segment lost 4 bases and the V segment lost 1 base, leaving 7 bases of the junction unmatched. Germline V gene lookup returns CDR1 LNHNV and CDR2 YYDKDF (reference sequence). Drawing the rest from reference TRBV15 and TRBJ1-1, the complete variable domain is DAMVIQNPRYQVTQFGKPVTLSCSQTLNHNVMYWYQQKSSQAPKLLFHYYDKDFNNEADTPDNFQSRRPNTSFCFLDIRSPGLGDTAMYLCATSRGTGQGSTEAFFGQGTRLTVV.

This clonotype was recorded at least ten times. The chain is built from TRBV6-6 and TRBJ2-5; weak D call: TRBD2 (6 bases). CDR1 MNHNY and CDR2 SVGAGI come from the germline V gene (reference sequence). This CDR3 contains 14 residues. V lost 5 bases to trimming and J lost 0 bases, with 10 bases between them. The CDR3 DNA follows: TGTGCCAGCAGTGCGGGGACGTACCAAGAGACCCAGTACTTC. Its translation is CASSAGTYQETQYF.

The chain employs TRBV20-1 and TRBJ1-2; 10 positions agree with TRBD1. V shed 7 bases, J shed 8 bases, and the junction held 4 bases outside the gene matches. Germline V gene data show CDR1 as DFQATT and CDR2 as SNEGSKA (reference sequence). This CDR3 spans 11 amino acids. CDR3 DNA: TGCAGTGTTCCGGGACAGGGGGGCTACACCTTC. Translating gives CSVPGQGGYTF.

This clonotype has ten or more counts. The chain couples TRBV7-2 to TRBJ2-1; possible D gene TRBD2, 6 bases. Germline V gene data show CDR1 as SGHTA and CDR2 as FQGNSA. CDR3 size: 15 residues. V shed 1 base and J shed 7 bases, with 14 bases lying between them. Written as DNA, the CDR3 is TGTGCCAGCAGCTTAGAGGCGGGGCGATGGAATGAGCAGTTCTTC. This encodes CASSLEAGRWNEQFF.

The chain uses TRBV4-1 and TRBJ2-1, with D perhaps TRBD1 or TRBD2 (5 bases each). Germline V gene lookup returns CDR1 MGHRA and CDR2 YSYEKL. The CDR3 extends over 18 amino acids. V lost 3 bases and J lost 1, with 19 bases in between. The CDR3 DNA reads TGCGCCAGCAGCCAGGGGAGATCAGGGTTGGTGTCCTACAATGAGCAGTTCTTC. Protein sequence: CASSQGRSGLVSYNEQFF.

This clonotype was picked up many times. J is TRBJ2-1 and V is TRBV4-2; 12 bases match TRBD2. This CDR3 spans 17 amino acids. The germline gives CDR1 LGHNA, CDR2 YNFKEQ. V shed 0 bases, J shed 7 bases, and the junction held 7 bases outside the gene matches. The CDR3 spells CASSQDRLAGGLNEQFF. The DNA for the CDR3 is TGTGCCAGCAGCCAAGATCGGCTAGCGGGGGGGCTTAATGAGCAGTTCTTC.

The CDR3 sequence is CASSEAGTSVGFTDTQYF. The CDR3, as DNA: TGTGCCAGCAGCGAGGCAGGGACTAGCGTGGGATTTACAGATACGCAGTATTTT. V and J are TRBV5-6 and TRBJ2-3; TRBD2 matches 10 bases. The CDR3 contains 18 residues. V shed 4 bases and J 3 bases; nucleotides not matched to a gene: 14. Germline V gene data show CDR1 as SGHDT and CDR2 as YYEEEE.

Only one count was recorded for this clonotype. The chain uses TRBV7-8 and TRBJ1-5; no reliable D call. The CDR3 consists of 14 residues. From germline, CDR1 is SGHVS and CDR2 FQNEAQ. V was clipped by 4 bases and J by 9 bases, with 16 bases between them. The CDR3 nucleotides read TGTGCCAGCAGCTGGCAGGACGGTGCGGGGCCCCAGCATTTT. This translates into CASSWQDGAGPQHF.

This clonotype turned up a few times. The rearrangement links TRBV12-3 or TRBV12-4 to TRBJ2-3, with 10 bases aligning to TRBD2. The trim removed 8 bases at V and 0 bases at J, leaving 14 bases unmatched. CDR3 length equals 18 residues. CDR3 coding DNA: TGTGCCAGCGTAAAGGGGACTAGCGCCCGATTGAGCACAGATACGCAGTATTTT. It translates to CASVKGTSARLSTDTQYF.

This clonotype was recorded many times. The CDR3 is CASSLHLITDTQYF. Written as DNA, the CDR3 is TGCGCCAGCAGCCTCCATCTGATCACAGATACGCAGTATTTT. The rearrangement links TRBV4-1 to TRBJ2-3; unclear D gene. Trimming removed 4 bases at V and 2 bases at J, with 10 bases between. Germline CDR1 and CDR2: MGHRA and YSYEKL. CDR3 length: 14 amino acids.

V usage is TRBV15 and J usage is TRBJ1-1; D not resolved. V gave up 3 bases and J gave up 3 bases, with 8 bases separating them. The germline CDR1 and CDR2 sequences are LNHNV and YYDKDF (reference sequence). There are 13 residues in the CDR3. CDR3 amino acids: CATSSESYTEAFF. Written as DNA, the CDR3 is TGTGCCACCAGCAGCGAGAGCTACACTGAAGCTTTCTTT. The full variable domain, completed using reference TRBV15 and TRBJ1-1, is DAMVIQNPRYQVTQFGKPVTLSCSQTLNHNVMYWYQQKSSQAPKLLFHYYDKDFNNEADTPDNFQSRRPNTSFCFLDIRSPGLGDTAMYLCATSSESYTEAFFGQGTRLTVV.

The chain links TRBV5-1 to TRBJ1-5; 8 nucleotides line up with TRBD1. J gave up 6 bases and V 4 bases, and 9 bases lay outside the gene matches. Germline loops: CDR1 SGHRS, CDR2 YFSETQ. The CDR3 is 15 residues long. CDR3 amino acids: CASSPGTGVVQPQHF. The DNA of the CDR3 is TGCGCCAGCAGCCCGGGGACAGGTGTTGTTCAGCCCCAGCATTTT.

In this sample, this clonotype turned up a few times. This chain connects TRBV20-1 to TRBJ1-6, with D hard to call. The germline V gene has CDR1 DFQATT and CDR2 SNEGSKA (reference sequence). The CDR3 is 16 residues long. The V end lost 2 bases, the J end lost 10 bases, and 21 bases lay between the germline ends. The CDR3 protein is CSARRLSAAGSSPLHF. The CDR3 DNA follows: TGCAGTGCTAGAAGGCTCTCGGCAGCGGGCTCGTCACCCCTCCACTTT.

This clonotype was detected ten times or more. The chain couples TRBV15 to TRBJ2-7; D may be TRBD1 (6 bases). Per germline, CDR1 LNHNV and CDR2 YYDKDF (reference sequence). The CDR3 consists of 14 residues. V was clipped by 4 bases and J by 6 bases, with 16 bases between them. CDR3 protein: CATSNPDSFGEQYF. For the CDR3, the DNA is TGTGCCACCAGCAACCCGGACAGTTTCGGCGAGCAGTACTTC. Using reference TRBV15 and TRBJ2-7 for the parts outside the CDR3, the full variable domain is DAMVIQNPRYQVTQFGKPVTLSCSQTLNHNVMYWYQQKSSQAPKLLFHYYDKDFNNEADTPDNFQSRRPNTSFCFLDIRSPGLGDTAMYLCATSNPDSFGEQYFGPGTRLTVT.

At least ten counts were recorded for this clonotype. The genes are TRBV7-2 and TRBJ1-5, with 12 nucleotides matching TRBD1. Germline loops: CDR1 SGHTA, CDR2 FQGNSA. The CDR3 has 19 amino acids. J lost 7 bases, V lost 2 bases, and 15 bases had no gene match. Written as DNA, the CDR3 is TGTGCCAGCAGCTTAACCCCGGGACAGGGGGCGCGGGAGATGCAGCCCCAGCATTTT. Translating it yields CASSLTPGQGAREMQPQHF. Supplemented by reference TRBV7-2 and TRBJ1-5, the full variable domain reads GAGVSQSPSNKVTEKGKDVELRCDPISGHTALYWYRQSLGQGLEFLIYFQGNSAPDKSGLPSDRFSAERTGGSVSTLTIQRTQQEDSAVYLCASSLTPGQGAREMQPQHFGDGTRLSIL.

This clonotype was seen more than once but under ten times. V and J are TRBV12-3 or TRBV12-4 and TRBJ1-4, with D uncertain. This CDR3 is built from 19 residues. Trimming shortened V by 4 bases and J by 0 bases, and 21 bases separated the two germline ends. The CDR3 nucleotides are TGTGCCAGCAGTTACACCGGTCCCGCGGGGTATGCAACTAATGAAAAACTGTTTTTT. It specifies CASSYTGPAGYATNEKLFF.

With respect to this clonotype: A single base separates this from a much larger clone, so it may be a read error. The V call is TRBV20-1, the J call TRBJ2-5, with 11 bases identical to TRBD2. CDR1 DFQATT and CDR2 SNEGSKA come from the germline V gene (reference sequence). This CDR3 contains 15 residues. CDR3 in DNA: TGCGGTGCTGCGGAACTCACTAGCGGGAGAGAGACCCAGTACTTC. The encoded protein is CGAAELTSGRETQYF.

This clonotype was seen many times. The chain links TRBV7-3 to TRBJ2-7; 10 nucleotides line up with TRBD1. In germline, CDR1 is SGHTA, CDR2 FQGTGA. This CDR3 contains 13 residues. V lost 5 bases to trimming and J lost 5 bases; unmatched junction nucleotides: 3. As DNA, the CDR3 is TGTGCCAGCAGCCGCGGGACAGGGGACGAGCAGTACTTC. Encoded protein: CASSRGTGDEQYF.

This clonotype was seen ten or more times. The gene calls are TRBV6-5 and TRBJ1-2; tentative D call: TRBD1 (6 bases). The CDR3 spans 14 residues. Germline V gene data show CDR1 as MNHEY and CDR2 as SVGAGI. V lost 2 bases and J 2 bases, leaving 9 bases between the germline ends. This chain's CDR3 is CASSYAGQNYGYTF. The CDR3 DNA reads as TGTGCCAGCAGTTACGCCGGACAGAACTATGGCTACACCTTC.